The 7 T cell receptor beta chains presented below share a single source sample, sequenced in a study of graft-versus-host responses after intestinal transplantation. The data were produced by immunoSEQ multiplex PCR, yet TCRdb's version contains in-frame clones alone and is incomplete. The repertoire holds around 14,000 clones, with roughly 30% as singletons. The source was alloreactive CD4+ T cells from a mixed lymphocyte reaction culture, collected before intestinal transplant. Documented subset: CFSE-low proliferating T cells sorted from roughly 6-day pre-transplant mixed lymphocyte reaction (GvH or HvG direction). The receptors were sampled from a human patient who received an intestinal transplant.

This chain joins TRBV11-2 and TRBJ1-2, with TRBD1 identical over 12 bases. The germline V gene has CDR1 SGHAT and CDR2 FQNNGV. The CDR3 has 14 amino acids. The ends lost 5 bases at V and 4 bases at J; junction bases unmatched: 2. The CDR3 here is CASSQGQGAYGYTF. The CDR3 DNA is TGTGCCAGCAGCCAGGGACAGGGGGCCTATGGCTACACCTTC. The whole variable domain, remainder taken from reference TRBV11-2 and TRBJ1-2, is EAGVAQSPRYKIIEKRQSVAFWCNPISGHATLYWYQQILGQGPKLLIQFQNNGVVDDSQLPKDRFSAERLKGVDSTLKIQPAKLEDSAVYLCASSQGQGAYGYTFGSGTRLTVV.

This clone was picked up a small number of times. The CDR3 reads CASSSRTGLSSGNTIYF. As DNA, the CDR3 is TGTGCCAGCAGCTCCCGGACAGGCCTATCCTCTGGAAACACCATATATTTT. The J gene is TRBJ1-3, the V gene TRBV7-2, with 7 bases aligning to TRBD1. CDR1 and CDR2 from the germline V gene are SGHTA and FQGNSA. This CDR3 has 17 amino acids. V gave up 4 bases and J gave up 0 bases; unmatched junction bases: 9.

This clone was found a few times. This rearrangement joins TRBV2 to TRBJ2-2, with D maybe TRBD2 (5 bases). Deletions cut 6 bases from V and 0 bases from J, with 8 bases between. Germline assignment: CDR1 SNHLY and CDR2 FYNNEI. This CDR3 spans 14 amino acids. As DNA, the CDR3 is TGTGCCAGCAGCTTAGCGCCGAACACCGGGGAGCTGTTTTTT. This gives the protein CASSLAPNTGELFF. Using reference TRBV2 and TRBJ2-2 for the parts outside the CDR3, the full variable domain is EPEVTQTPSHQVTQMGQEVILRCVPISNHLYFYWYRQILGQKVEFLVSFYNNEISEKSEIFDDQFSVERPDGSNFTLKIRSTKLEDSAMYFCASSLAPNTGELFFGEGSRLTVL.

With regard to this clone: Other DNA sequences in the same sample also yield this CDR3. The chain has TRBV30 and TRBJ1-1; D gene unclear. Deletions cut 0 bases from V and 6 bases from J, with 23 bases between. Germline loops: CDR1 GTSNPN, CDR2 SVGIG (reference sequence). The CDR3 loop spans 17 amino acids. The DNA for the CDR3 is TGTGCCTGGAGTGTAGGATTGGGCCTAGGACGGTTTTCTGAAGCTTTCTTT. This codes for CAWSVGLGLGRFSEAFF.

The rearrangement links TRBV11-3 to TRBJ2-5; 14 bases align to TRBD2. CDR3 size: 19 residues. From germline, CDR1 is SGHNT and CDR2 YENEEA. V shed 6 bases, J shed 2 bases, and the junction held 14 bases outside the gene matches. The CDR3 DNA is TGTGCCAGCAGTTTACTTGGACTAGCGGGAGGCCCATGGCAAGAGACCCAGTACTTC. This gives the protein CASSLLGLAGGPWQETQYF.

The chain couples TRBV30 to TRBJ2-1; 12 nucleotides match TRBD2. CDR1 and CDR2 (germline): GTSNPN, SVGIG (reference sequence). V dropped 0 bases and J dropped 7; count of bases not matched to a gene: 4. This CDR3 spans 15 amino acids. The CDR3 region has the DNA TGTGCCTGGAGTGTGGGACTAGCGGGCTGGAATGAGCAGTTCTTC. Its translation is CAWSVGLAGWNEQFF.

V and J are TRBV11-2 and TRBJ2-2; TRBD1 is a possible D gene (5 bases). Trimming pared 3 bases from V and 3 bases from J, leaving 8 bases between. CDR1 and CDR2 (germline): SGHAT, FQNNGV. This CDR3 is 14 amino acids long. The CDR3 DNA follows: TGTGCCAGCAGCTTTCAGGGTTACACCGGGGAGCTGTTTTTT. Its translation is CASSFQGYTGELFF.